This T cell receptor (beta chain) emerged from a study of patients and donors after allogeneic stem cell transplantation (TCRdb year 2020). Relative to germline, V is 5 bases shorter and J is 1 base shorter, with 6 bases between their ends. The CDR3 sequence holds 14 residues, the cysteine and phenylalanine included. Only the CDR3 portion is preserved as DNA: 42 bases, with reading frame beginning at the first base. This clonotype was recorded a few times. Which antigen it targets is not known. No quality values exist for individual bases; no much larger clone is one base distant. Library method: RT-PCR. TCRdb shows the sequencer as NextSeq 550. TCRdb itself trimmed the public reads at Q25 with fastp, ran MiXCR and retained productive beta chains. CDR3 protein duplicates are merged, each entry listing the most common genes and DNA. In this sample the table shows 200,000 to 250,000 distinct CDR3 sequences, 13% to 15% of which occur a single time. Of the sample, 11% is held by the ten largest clones.

Sequenced material: blood, either unsorted or a sorted T cell fraction (not recorded which). Here the chain combines TRBV12-3 or TRBV12-4 and TRBJ1-6, with no D gene named confidently. The TCR was taken from a human donor who was either an allogeneic HSCT recipient or a stem cell or donor lymphocyte infusion donor (not recorded which). It is not recorded whose cells these are; they may come from a transplant donor. CDR3 sequence: CASSTRSYNSPLHF. DNA sequence: TGTGCCAGCAGTACACGATCCTATAATTCACCCCTCCACTTT.